Only one count was recorded for the clone carrying this T cell receptor beta chain. The data were obtained in a study of blood T cell repertoires in COVID-19. Overall study context: Samples came from the United States, Italy and Spain, spanning acute and convalescent COVID-19. PBMCs, B-cell-depleted T cells, or T cells were the source of the cDNA or gDNA that made up the material.

How the authors handled the data: Reference gene primer amplification gave estimated nucleated cell counts. The protocol was immunoSEQ multiplex PCR, while the TCRdb copy is restricted to in-frame clones and leaves out a portion. Clonal size and the V and J genes are those of that table, whereas D and trimming came from the DNA. The profile shows over 110,000 clones, around 88% of them singletons. Trimming stripped 2 bases from V and 2 bases from J, with 12 bases between. Germline V lookup: CDR1 MNHEY, CDR2 SMNVEV (reference sequence). CDR3 size: 15 residues. Sequencing used peripheral blood. V is TRBV27 and J is TRBJ1-1; D not certain. The receptor comes from a human donor in a cohort sampled during active COVID-19. Written as DNA, the CDR3 is TGTGCCAGCAGTTTAGGACTTGCGGGTAACACTGAAGCTTTCTTT. The encoded protein is CASSLGLAGNTEAFF.